One and the same sample provided the 24 T cell receptor beta chains below, sequenced in a study of shared clonotypes between healthy human individuals. Generated by immunoSEQ multiplex PCR, the TCRdb table keeps only in-frame clones and is missing some. The sample includes about 1 million clones, roughly 80% of them seen just once. Sequencing was done on a sample of memory CD4+ T cells sorted from blood. As for subset: CD45RA-negative fraction. These receptors came from a man younger than 30 in good health.

This sequence joins TRBV5-1 and TRBJ2-7, with D uncertain. This CDR3 is 13 amino acids long. Germline values: CDR1 SGHRS, CDR2 YFSETQ. Trimming pared 4 bases from V and 3 bases from J, leaving 11 bases between. CDR3 amino acids: CASSPNSGYEQYF. Written as DNA, the CDR3 is TGCGCCAGCAGCCCCAATAGTGGCTACGAGCAGTACTTC.

The J gene is TRBJ1-3, the V gene TRBV28, with D unclear. The V gene's germline CDR1 is MDHEN and CDR2 SYDVKM. CDR3 length: 16 residues. V shed 5 bases and J shed 4 bases, with 18 bases lying between them. CDR3 in amino acids: CASSTPSGMGGNTIYF. DNA of the CDR3: TGTGCCAGCAGTACCCCCTCCGGGATGGGGGGAAACACCATATATTTT.

This rearrangement joins TRBV9 to TRBJ2-3; 11 bases line up with TRBD2. CDR3 length equals 19 residues. Germline trimming cut 5 bases from V and 2 bases from J; bases unmatched to any gene: 16. In germline, CDR1 is SGDLS, CDR2 YYNGEE. The CDR3 sequence is CASSVGRLNSGGATDTQYF. For the CDR3, the DNA is TGTGCCAGCAGTGTCGGCAGGTTAAATAGCGGGGGGGCCACAGATACGCAGTATTTT. Full variable domain (missing parts from reference TRBV9 and TRBJ2-3): DSGVTQTPKHLITATGQRVTLRCSPRSGDLSVYWYQQSLDQGLQFLIQYYNGEERAKGNILERFSAQQFPDLHSELNLSSLELGDSALYFCASSVGRLNSGGATDTQYFGPGTRLTVL.

This clone has more than one count but fewer than ten. This chain uses TRBV27 with TRBJ1-3; tentatively, D is TRBD1 (5 bases). V shed 2 bases and J shed 11 bases, with 13 bases lying between them. CDR3 length equals 13 residues. The germline V gene encodes CDR1 MNHEY and CDR2 SMNVEV (reference sequence). The CDR3 nucleotides are TGTGCCAGCAGTTTAACACGACAGTACCCCATATATTTT. It is translated as CASSLTRQYPIYF.

The rearrangement links TRBV28 to TRBJ2-7; D is unclear. Germline V gene data show CDR1 as MDHEN and CDR2 as SYDVKM. Trimming took 2 bases from V and 7 from J, leaving 9 bases between them. The CDR3 sequence is 12 residues long. The CDR3 loop is CASSLIYGEQYF. The CDR3 region has the DNA TGTGCCAGCAGTTTAATTTACGGGGAGCAGTACTTC.

This clone has a single count. V and J are TRBV2 and TRBJ2-5; either TRBD1 or TRBD2 may supply D (5 bases each). Trimming took off 6 bases at V and 4 bases at J, with 12 bases between the two ends. The germline CDR1 and CDR2 sequences are SNHLY and FYNNEI. This CDR3 is 13 amino acids long. CDR3 residues: CASSGDPGETQYF. The CDR3 DNA sequence: TGTGCCAGCAGCGGGGACCCGGGAGAGACCCAGTACTTC.

This chain uses TRBV6-6 with TRBJ1-1; D is possibly TRBD1 (5 bases). V was cut by 10 bases and J by 2 bases, with 14 bases left in between. CDR1 and CDR2 (germline): MNHNY, SVGAGI (reference sequence). This CDR3 region has 13 residues. The CDR3 sequence is CATTQEINTEAFF. The CDR3 coding sequence is TGTGCCACCACACAGGAGATTAACACTGAAGCTTTCTTT.

The rearrangement joins TRBV9 to TRBJ1-6; tentatively, D is TRBD1 (6 bases). Germline assignment: CDR1 SGDLS and CDR2 YYNGEE. This CDR3 has 14 amino acids. V was shortened by 4 bases and J by 7 bases, with 12 bases between the two germline ends. The CDR3 bases are TGTGCCAGCAGCCTCCGACAGGACAATTCACCCCTCCACTTT. Its protein product is CASSLRQDNSPLHF. The entire variable domain, with the rest obtained from reference TRBV9 and TRBJ1-6, is as follows: DSGVTQTPKHLITATGQRVTLRCSPRSGDLSVYWYQQSLDQGLQFLIQYYNGEERAKGNILERFSAQQFPDLHSELNLSSLELGDSALYFCASSLRQDNSPLHFGNGTRLTVT.

The rearrangement uses TRBV12-1 and TRBJ2-3. TRBV12-1 counts as a pseudogene. CDR3 length: 17 residues. The CDR3 DNA is TGTGCCAGCAGCTGCACCTCCAGGGAGCTTGCGGCAGATACGCAGTATTTT. It is translated as CASSCTSRELAADTQYF.

This clone was observed at least ten times. The junction does not match germline at one end; this may be a read error. The chain employs TRBV13 and TRBJ2-7; D is perhaps TRBD1 or TRBD2 (5 bases each). CDR1 and CDR2 (germline): PRHDT, FYEKMQ (reference sequence). The CDR3 extends over 15 amino acids. The CDR3 DNA reads TGTGCCAGCAGCCCCGAAGGGACCGCCTCCGACGAGCAGTACTTC. The encoded protein is CASSPEGTASDEQYF.

The chain couples TRBV29-1 to TRBJ2-3, with TRBD2 matching over 15 bases. V dropped 4 bases and J dropped 6; count of bases not matched to a gene: 8. Germline V gene lookup returns CDR1 SQVTM and CDR2 ANQGSEA. CDR3 length: 16 residues. The CDR3 sequence: CSVAGLAGGSADTQYF. CDR3 sequence (DNA): TGCAGCGTTGCGGGACTAGCGGGGGGTAGTGCGGATACGCAGTATTTT.

The rearrangement joins TRBV28 to TRBJ2-3; D perhaps matches TRBD2 (5 bases). Germline CDR1 MDHEN, CDR2 SYDVKM. The CDR3 runs to 14 residues. V gave up 5 bases and J gave up 3 bases, with 12 bases separating them. CDR3 in DNA: TGTGCCAGCAGTCCCGGACTGCAAACAGATACGCAGTATTTT. As protein: CASSPGLQTDTQYF.

This clone was seen only a few times. The chain employs TRBV7-4 and TRBJ1-5; D perhaps matches TRBD1 (5 bases). CDR1 is SGHVT and CDR2 is SQSDAQ in the germline V gene. The CDR3 is 14 residues long. V shed 5 bases and J shed 2 bases, with 10 bases lying between them. The CDR3 region is CASSTRGGNQPQHF. DNA of the CDR3: TGTGCCAGCAGCACCCGGGGCGGCAATCAGCCCCAGCATTTT.

As concerns this clone: The identical CDR3 is also encoded by other nucleotide sequences in the sample. The CDR3 region is CASSLDRSSGNTIYF. The DNA of the CDR3 is TGCGCCAGCAGCTTGGATAGGAGCTCTGGAAACACCATATATTTT. The chain recombines TRBV5-1 with TRBJ1-3, with D uncertain. Trimming took off 0 bases at V and 0 bases at J, with 7 bases between the two ends. The CDR3 consists of 15 residues. In germline, CDR1 is SGHRS, CDR2 YFSETQ.

The V and J genes are TRBV19 and TRBJ1-4, with a weak D call TRBD1 (6 bases). Trimming stripped 7 bases from V and 5 bases from J, with 11 bases between. In germline, CDR1 is LNHDA, CDR2 SQIVND (reference sequence). CDR3 length: 13 amino acids. CDR3 sequence reads: CASNDRTNEKLFF. The CDR3 DNA reads TGTGCCAGTAATGACAGGACCAATGAAAAACTGTTTTTT. The full variable domain, completed using reference TRBV19 and TRBJ1-4, is DGGITQSPKYLFRKEGQNVTLSCEQNLNHDAMYWYRQDPGQGLRLIYYSQIVNDFQKGDIAEGYSVSREKKESFPLTVTSAQKNPTAFYLCASNDRTNEKLFFGSGTQLSVL.

V and J are TRBV5-8 and TRBJ2-1; D tentatively reads TRBD1 or TRBD2 (6 bases each). CDR3 length: 15 residues. Germline CDR1 reads SGHTS; CDR2 reads YDEGEE. Deletions cut 0 bases from V and 5 bases from J, with 12 bases between. CDR3: CASSLEGGRHNEQFF. The CDR3 DNA is TGTGCCAGCAGCTTGGAGGGGGGCAGGCACAATGAGCAGTTCTTC.

The chain uses TRBV28 and TRBJ2-2; D is unclear. The V gene's germline CDR1 is MDHEN and CDR2 SYDVKM. Trimming removed 2 bases at V and 4 bases at J, with 14 bases between. The CDR3 has 16 residues. This chain's CDR3 is CASSLRGRKTTGELFF. Here the CDR3 DNA reads TGTGCCAGCAGTTTACGCGGCCGCAAGACCACCGGGGAGCTGTTTTTT.

The rearrangement uses TRBV10-1 and TRBJ2-5; D remains unclear. V lost 5 bases and J 4 bases, leaving 5 bases between the germline ends. The germline gives CDR1 WNHNN, CDR2 SYGVQD (reference sequence). This CDR3 is built from 11 residues. CDR3 sequence (DNA): TGCGCCAGCAGTAACGGAGAGACCCAGTACTTC. It encodes CASSNGETQYF.

This clone came up once. A read error may be the cause here, since a much bigger clone is one base away. This chain links TRBV6-1 with TRBJ1-2; weak D call: TRBD1 (5 bases). Germline CDR1 and CDR2: MNHNS and SASEGT. V lost 1 base, J lost 3 bases, and 15 bases lay in between. This CDR3 has 16 residues. The CDR3 DNA reads as TGTGCCAGCAGTGAAGTCGTAAGGGGAAGAGACTATGGCTACACCTTC. Protein sequence: CASSEVVRGRDYGYTF.

This clone was observed once. The rearrangement uses TRBV6-6 and TRBJ1-6, with 9 bases fitting TRBD1. The length of the CDR3 is 15 residues. Germline-derived CDR1 and CDR2 are MNHNY and SVGAGI (reference sequence). Losses at the gene ends were 4 bases for V and 4 bases for J; bases not matched to a gene: 2. The CDR3 DNA follows: TGTGCCAGCAGTTCGGGACAGGGATATAATTCACCCCTCCACTTT. Translated: CASSSGQGYNSPLHF.

J is TRBJ1-3 and V is TRBV5-1; maybe TRBD1 (6 bases). Deletions cut 4 bases from V and 4 bases from J, with 18 bases between. The CDR3 runs to 16 residues. Germline loops: CDR1 SGHRS, CDR2 YFSETQ. Here the CDR3 reads CASSLTQGGKGNTIYF. CDR3 DNA sequence: TGCGCCAGCAGCCTCACACAGGGAGGGAAAGGAAACACCATATATTTT.

About this clone itself: This sample includes further DNA sequences coding for the same CDR3. V gene TRBV30 combines with J gene TRBJ1-2; no clear D gene. Germline V lookup: CDR1 GTSNPN, CDR2 SVGIG (reference sequence). Trimming stripped 1 base from V and 4 bases from J, with 7 bases between. The CDR3 runs to 12 residues. The CDR3 spells CAWSGKGYGYTF. CDR3 nucleotide sequence: TGTGCCTGGAGTGGGAAAGGCTATGGCTACACCTTC.

This clone was seen only once. V usage is TRBV18 and J usage is TRBJ2-2; D gene uncertain. This CDR3 contains 14 residues. The germline CDR1 and CDR2 sequences are KGHSH and LQKENI. Trimming shortened V by 0 bases and J by 7 bases, and 9 bases separated the two germline ends. The CDR3 DNA follows: TGTGCCAGCTCACCACCGGTGCGTGGCGGGGAGCTGTTTTTT. This encodes CASSPPVRGGELFF.

This rearrangement joins TRBV4-3 to TRBJ2-7; D remains unclear. The CDR3 spans 14 residues. Germline V lookup: CDR1 LGHNA, CDR2 YSLEER. Trimming left V 0 bases short and J 7 bases short, with 13 bases between. In nucleotides, the CDR3 is TGCGCCAGCAGCCAAGAACTGAATCGAAGGGAGCAGTACTTC. The encoded protein is CASSQELNRREQYF.